This TCR beta chain was sequenced during a study of metastatic and nonmetastatic thyroid tumors. V shed 1 base and J 2 bases; nucleotides not matched to a gene: 8. The germline gives CDR1 SGHNT, CDR2 YENEEA. This CDR3 comprises 17 residues. Treatment of any kind had been given to no patient before thyroid surgery. TCRdb recomputed clones from the PCR reads via MiXCR. This table has 45,000 to 65,000 clones, over 15% appearing once. At least ten counts were recorded for this clone. This clonotype was sampled from a female donor with papillary thyroid cancer or a benign thyroid nodule (not recorded which). Some clones in this sample may be carry-over from other donors' samples. The material sequenced was blood. This rearrangement joins TRBV11-3 to TRBJ2-1, with 7 bases fitting TRBD2. CDR3 nucleotide sequence: TGTGCCAGCAGCTTAGGTTTCGCGGGAGCCCCCTACAATGAGCAGTTCTTC. It is translated as CASSLGFAGAPYNEQFF.